Shown below are 28 T cell receptor beta chains from a single sample sequenced in a study of OX40 agonist ivuxolimab in advanced cancers. Some clones are missing from TCRdb's copy, which holds only in-frame ones; the method was immunoSEQ multiplex PCR. The sample records tens of thousands of clones, 80% to 90% being singletons. Sequenced here: CD4+ or CD8+ T cells sorted from blood, sampled in a trial of the OX40 agonist ivuxolimab. The receptors were gathered from an adult with an advanced solid tumor such as melanoma, head and neck, liver or kidney cancer.

The chain uses TRBV10-1 and TRBJ1-5; no definite D call. CDR1 and CDR2 (germline): WNHNN, SYGVQD (reference sequence). The CDR3 is 14 residues long. V was shortened by 2 bases and J by 3 bases, with 8 bases between the two germline ends. For the CDR3, the DNA is TGCGCCAGCAGTGAGCTACTGGTCAATCAGCCCCAGCATTTT. Translation: CASSELLVNQPQHF.

The genes are TRBV29-1 and TRBJ2-3; D may be TRBD2 (5 bases). The CDR3 is 14 amino acids. Trimming shortened V by 0 bases and J by 1 base, and 8 bases separated the two germline ends. Germline lookup yields CDR1 SQVTM and CDR2 ANQGSEA. This CDR3 is CSVEDPRGTDTQYF. Here the CDR3 DNA reads TGCAGCGTTGAAGACCCGCGGGGCACAGATACGCAGTATTTT.

This clone was detected only once. The chain has TRBV19 and TRBJ2-3, with 12 bases fitting TRBD2. The length of the CDR3 is 16 residues. Germline values: CDR1 LNHDA, CDR2 SQIVND (reference sequence). V shed 3 bases and J 5 bases; nucleotides not matched to a gene: 6. The CDR3: CASSILTSGGRDTQYF. As DNA, the CDR3 is TGTGCCAGTAGTATCCTGACTAGCGGGGGACGAGATACGCAGTATTTT.

This chain connects TRBV18 to TRBJ2-7, with 13 bases fitting TRBD2. CDR3 length: 16 amino acids. Germline V gene data show CDR1 as KGHSH and CDR2 as LQKENI. The ends lost 3 bases at V and 5 bases at J; junction bases unmatched: 7. This CDR3 is CASSPGLAGTKHEQYF. As DNA, the CDR3 is TGTGCCAGCTCACCGGGACTAGCGGGGACAAAACACGAGCAGTACTTC.

This clone was counted a few times. CDR3 loop: CASSVSQAPNEQFF. CDR3 in DNA: TGTGCCAGCAGTGTGTCTCAGGCCCCCAATGAGCAGTTCTTC. The V and J genes are TRBV2 and TRBJ2-1; no reliable D call. V was clipped by 4 bases and J by 6 bases, with 13 bases between them. CDR3 length: 14 residues. CDR1 and CDR2 (germline): SNHLY, FYNNEI.

The rearrangement uses TRBV29-1 and TRBJ1-5, with D tentatively TRBD1 (5 bases). The germline CDR1 and CDR2 sequences are SQVTM and ANQGSEA. The CDR3 extends over 14 amino acids. With 6 bases removed from V and 5 bases from J, the gap between germline ends came to 17 bases. The CDR3 DNA reads as TGCAGCGTCGGGTCGGCCAGGGCTGATCAGCCCCAGCATTTT. Amino acid sequence: CSVGSARADQPQHF.

The CDR3 DNA reads as TGTGCCAGCAGTTTAGAAGCAACTAATGAAAAACTGTTTTTT. Translated: CASSLEATNEKLFF. V is TRBV28 and J is TRBJ1-4, with unresolved D. V dropped 2 bases and J dropped 0 bases, with 4 bases sitting between them. This CDR3 is 14 amino acids long. The germline CDR1 and CDR2 sequences are MDHEN and SYDVKM.

The chain links TRBV6-5 to TRBJ2-5, with 7 bases aligning to TRBD2. The DNA end favors TRBJ2-7, so the J call may be wrong. The CDR3 runs to 16 residues. Germline V gene data show CDR1 as MNHEY and CDR2 as SVGAGI. CDR3 residues: CASSYMRTSRSYEQYF. The CDR3 DNA follows: TGTGCCAGCAGTTACATGAGGACTAGTAGATCCTACGAGCAGTACTTC.

This clone showed up just a few times. V usage is TRBV5-1 and J usage is TRBJ2-3, with 10 bases fitting TRBD2. The CDR3 is 22 residues long. Germline V gene data show CDR1 as SGHRS and CDR2 as YFSETQ. V dropped 4 bases and J dropped 1; count of bases not matched to a gene: 24. This CDR3 reads CASSHLGYHWTSGHHGTDTQYF. The CDR3, as DNA: TGCGCCAGCAGCCACCTTGGTTACCATTGGACTAGCGGACACCACGGCACAGATACGCAGTATTTT.

This clone is a singleton in its sample. V and J are TRBV2 and TRBJ2-7; 9 bases map to TRBD1. V trimming: 6 bases; J trimming: 0 bases; junction bases outside the gene matches: 0. The CDR3 has 13 amino acids. Germline V gene lookup returns CDR1 SNHLY and CDR2 FYNNEI. The CDR3 protein is CASRDRGSYEQYF. CDR3 bases: TGTGCCAGCAGGGACAGGGGCTCCTACGAGCAGTACTTC.

The J gene is TRBJ2-5, the V gene TRBV7-3; D possibly corresponds to TRBD1 (5 bases). V gave up 3 bases and J gave up 4 bases, with 12 bases separating them. Germline V gene data show CDR1 as SGHTA and CDR2 as FQGTGA. This CDR3 spans 14 amino acids. CDR3 region: CASSLPGITETQYF. CDR3 nucleotide sequence: TGTGCCAGCAGCTTGCCAGGGATCACAGAGACCCAGTACTTC.

The rearrangement links TRBV19 to TRBJ1-4; 11 bases are shared with TRBD1. CDR3 length: 20 amino acids. V dropped 7 bases and J dropped 7; count of bases not matched to a gene: 23. Germline loops: CDR1 LNHDA, CDR2 SQIVND (reference sequence). CDR3 DNA: TGTGCCAGTACCCGGGGGACCTCCGGGACAGGGGGTGTCCTACGTGAAAAACTGTTTTTT. It translates to CASTRGTSGTGGVLREKLFF.

The chain joins TRBV4-3 to TRBJ1-2; maybe TRBD1 (6 bases). Looked up from germline, CDR1 is LGHNA and CDR2 is YSLEER. V lost 1 base and J lost 3, with 18 bases in between. The CDR3 covers 17 residues. The CDR3 coding sequence is TGCGCCAGCAGCCAAGGAGGGGGGGGTTGGAAGGACTATGGCTACACCTTC. Translation: CASSQGGGGWKDYGYTF.

This chain links TRBV4-3 with TRBJ1-2, with TRBD1 as a possible D gene (5 bases). Trimming took 1 base from V and 5 from J, leaving 14 bases between them. This CDR3 comprises 15 residues. Germline CDR1 is LGHNA and CDR2 is YSLEER. The CDR3 bases are TGCGCCAGCAGCCAAGGGACACGGCCTCTTTATGGCTACACCTTC. The encoded protein is CASSQGTRPLYGYTF.

CDR3 region: CASGRTVGEDTEAFF. The CDR3 DNA sequence: TGTGCCAGCGGGCGGACAGTGGGGGAAGACACTGAAGCTTTCTTT. V and J are TRBV4-2 and TRBJ1-1; D is possibly TRBD1 (6 bases). The CDR3 is 15 amino acids. Deletions cut 8 bases from V and 3 bases from J, with 19 bases between. The germline CDR1 and CDR2 sequences are LGHNA and YNFKEQ.

V is TRBV28 and J is TRBJ1-5; D unresolved. Germline assignment: CDR1 MDHEN and CDR2 SYDVKM. Trimming took 3 bases from V and 7 from J, leaving 13 bases between them. The CDR3 length is 14 residues. The CDR3 DNA sequence: TGTGCCAGCAGTTTGTCGGGGAAGTTCCAGCCCCAGCATTTT. Its protein product is CASSLSGKFQPQHF.

The chain employs TRBV6-1 and TRBJ2-7; TRBD2 might be the D (6 bases). Germline loops: CDR1 MNHNS, CDR2 SASEGT. The CDR3 extends over 13 amino acids. V was trimmed by 6 bases and J by 2 bases, leaving 11 bases between them. CDR3 sequence reads: CASSPGVAYEQYF. The CDR3 coding sequence is TGTGCCAGCAGCCCGGGGGTCGCCTACGAGCAGTACTTC.

This sequence joins TRBV6-5 and TRBJ1-1, with 11 positions matching TRBD1. There are 14 residues in the CDR3. Germline CDR1 MNHEY, CDR2 SVGAGI. V was pared by 5 bases and J by 5 bases, with 4 bases of the junction left unmatched. CDR3 amino acids: CASSTGQGGTEAFF. Written as DNA, the CDR3 is TGTGCCAGCAGTACGGGACAGGGGGGAACTGAAGCTTTCTTT.

V is TRBV6-1 and J is TRBJ1-3, with D unresolved. Germline V lookup: CDR1 MNHNS, CDR2 SASEGT. The ends were cut back, 6 bases at V and 4 bases at J, with 10 bases in the middle. The CDR3 has 13 amino acids. The CDR3 DNA follows: TGTGCCAGCAGACCCAACACCGGAAACACCATATATTTT. Its translation is CASRPNTGNTIYF.

This clone has more than one count but fewer than ten. This chain links TRBV7-6 with TRBJ1-6; no reliable D call. The CDR3 contains 12 residues. V lost 3 bases to trimming and J lost 12 bases, with 9 bases between them. Germline-derived CDR1 and CDR2 are SGHVS and FNYEAQ. CDR3 nucleotides: TGTGCCAGCAGCTTTGCCGGGCAACCCCTCCACTTT. Amino acids: CASSFAGQPLHF.

The chain couples TRBV7-2 to TRBJ1-4, with D maybe TRBD1 (5 bases). Trimming cost V 5 bases and J 3 bases, with 10 bases left between them. This CDR3 has 14 amino acids. In germline, CDR1 is SGHTA, CDR2 FQGNSA. The CDR3 loop reads CASSLRASNEKLFF. As DNA, the CDR3 is TGTGCCAGCAGCCTCAGGGCTTCTAATGAAAAACTGTTTTTT.

This clone was picked up a small number of times. This rearrangement joins TRBV28 to TRBJ2-6; D remains unclear. The germline gives CDR1 MDHEN, CDR2 SYDVKM. The length of the CDR3 is 15 residues. The V end lost 5 bases, the J end lost 4 bases, and 12 bases lay between the germline ends. The CDR3 loop reads CASSRTAAGANVLTF. DNA of the CDR3: TGTGCCAGCAGTCGTACGGCTGCCGGGGCCAACGTCCTGACTTTC.

This chain uses TRBV5-4 with TRBJ1-4, with TRBD1 as a possible D gene (6 bases). With 2 bases removed from V and 2 bases from J, the gap between germline ends came to 7 bases. The CDR3 consists of 14 residues. Germline CDR1 is SGHNT and CDR2 is YYREEE (reference sequence). The CDR3 loop is CASSFGGTNEKLFF. CDR3 DNA: TGTGCCAGCAGCTTTGGGGGCACTAATGAAAAACTGTTTTTT.

This chain connects TRBV6-1 to TRBJ2-4, with D perhaps TRBD1 (6 bases). The CDR3 covers 17 residues. CDR1 and CDR2 from the germline V gene are MNHNS and SASEGT. Trimming cost V 4 bases and J 0 bases, with 16 bases left between them. The CDR3 protein is CASSATGTSLAKNIQYF. The CDR3 region has the DNA TGTGCCAGCAGTGCCACAGGGACAAGTCTAGCCAAAAACATTCAGTACTTC.

The chain uses TRBV21-1 and TRBJ2-3; no check of the table's D call, TRBD1, against the DNA was made. TRBV21-1 is a listed pseudogene. CDR3 length: 15 residues. The CDR3 nucleotides read TGTGCCAGCAGCACACCCAGGGTGTTAGCAGATACGCAGTATTTT. This codes for CASSTPRVLADTQYF.

The V call is TRBV4-3, the J call TRBJ1-2, with no clear D. The V end was cut by 0 bases, the J end by 0 bases, with 11 bases between. The CDR3 is made up of 16 amino acids. Per the germline V gene, CDR1 is LGHNA and CDR2 is YSLEER. The DNA for the CDR3 is TGCGCCAGCAGCCAAGAGGCCTCAGTGACTAACTATGGCTACACCTTC. Protein: CASSQEASVTNYGYTF.

V usage is TRBV5-6 and J usage is TRBJ2-1; D gene ambiguous. Germline lookup yields CDR1 SGHDT and CDR2 YYEEEE. The V and J ends lost 1 base and 5 bases respectively, with 10 bases between them. This CDR3 spans 14 amino acids. The CDR3 region has the DNA TGTGCCAGCAGCTTGAAAAGGGTCGACAATGAGCAGTTCTTC. It codes for CASSLKRVDNEQFF.

The chain is built from TRBV6-5 and TRBJ2-3; D is perhaps TRBD1 or TRBD2 (5 bases each). Deletions cut 4 bases from V and 2 bases from J, with 7 bases between. The CDR3 covers 13 residues. The V gene's germline CDR1 is MNHEY and CDR2 SVGAGI. In DNA, the CDR3 is TGTGCCAGCAGTTCCGGGGCCACAGATACGCAGTATTTT. It codes for CASSSGATDTQYF.